This T cell receptor beta chain stems from a study of Ad26.COV2.S vaccination and SARS-CoV-2 variants. In this sample, this clone turned up once. Treatment of the sample: roughly 20 received Ad26.COV2.S at low or high dose, single or two shots; about 5 received placebo; per-sample allocation not given. Day 63 after the first vaccine or placebo injection was the time point for sampling. In Boston, an adult donor aged 18-55 years took part. The V end lost 2 bases, the J end lost 7 bases, and 18 bases lay between the germline ends. Per the germline V gene, CDR1 is SGHNT and CDR2 is YYREEE (reference sequence). This CDR3 has 15 amino acids. Here immunoSEQ multiplex PCR was the method, and the copy in TCRdb shows in-frame clones only, minus some. The sample carries about 430,000 clones, roughly 90% recorded once.

This specimen was peripheral blood, taken in a trial of Ad26.COV2.S vaccine versus placebo. This rearrangement joins TRBV5-4 to TRBJ1-2; D might be TRBD1 (5 bases). The TCR comes from a person between 18 and 60 years old who received the Ad26.COV2.S COVID-19 vaccine or a placebo. CDR3 in DNA: TGTGCCAGCAGCTTCGGGGCCCCTGGGGGGGGTGGCTACACCTTC. The encoded protein is CASSFGAPGGGGYTF.